The text below deals with one TCR beta chain. Libraries were prepared by immunoSEQ multiplex PCR; TCRdb keeps only in-frame clonotypes and omits some of them. The sample lists tens of thousands of clones; around 93% were seen once. These data are taken from a study of blood T cell repertoires in COVID-19. Background on the study: The analysed material was cDNA or gDNA that came from T cells, B-cell-depleted T cells, or PBMCs.

V was clipped by 7 bases and J by 0 bases; unmatched bases: 6. This CDR3 has 15 amino acids. The germline CDR1 and CDR2 sequences are SNHLY and FYNNEI. The source material was peripheral blood. The TCR was taken from a human donor in a cohort sampled during active COVID-19. The V and J genes are TRBV2 and TRBJ1-5; 7 positions match TRBD1. The CDR3 here is CASTGTANSNQPQHF. In DNA form, the CDR3 reads TGTGCCAGCACCGGGACAGCTAATAGCAATCAGCCCCAGCATTTT. The variable domain in full, completed from reference TRBV2 and TRBJ1-5, reads EPEVTQTPSHQVTQMGQEVILRCVPISNHLYFYWYRQILGQKVEFLVSFYNNEISEKSEIFDDQFSVERPDGSNFTLKIRSTKLEDSAMYFCASTGTANSNQPQHFGDGTRLSIL.